This entry lists 15 T cell receptor beta chains sequenced from one sample in a study of T-cell reconstitution after alpha-beta-depleted transplantation in children. This sample's TCRbeta library carried unique molecular identifier barcodes. TCRdb reprocessed the PCR reads via MiXCR and lists one record per CDR3 protein. The sample has hundreds of thousands of distinct CDR3 sequences, about 10% seen once. The sample here was PBMCs from the stem cell graft donor, taken from the stem cell graft. Source of these receptors: a human donor who donated a stem cell graft to a child with acute myeloid leukemia.

This rearrangement joins TRBV27 to TRBJ2-7; maybe TRBD1 (5 bases). V was clipped by 5 bases and J by 3 bases, with 11 bases between them. The CDR3 extends over 13 amino acids. Germline CDR1 reads MNHEY; CDR2 reads SMNVEV (reference sequence). The CDR3, as DNA: TGTGCCAGCAGTACTTTCCAGGGCTACGAGCAGTACTTC. It is translated as CASSTFQGYEQYF.

V is TRBV20-1 and J is TRBJ2-1, with 7 bases aligning to TRBD2. The CDR3 contains 15 residues. Germline V gives CDR1 DFQATT, CDR2 SNEGSKA (reference sequence). J lost 4 bases, V lost 3 bases, and 9 bases had no gene match. Written as DNA, the CDR3 is TGCAGTGCTAGGCCCCTAGCGGTTAATTACAATGAGCAGTTCTTC. The encoded protein is CSARPLAVNYNEQFF.

This clonotype showed up just a few times. This chain links TRBV6-2 or TRBV6-3 with TRBJ2-1; 12 positions match TRBD2. The V segment lost 4 bases and the J segment 5 bases; nucleotides outside the gene matches: 12. Germline loops: CDR1 MNHEY, CDR2 SVGEGT. CDR3 length: 18 residues. CDR3 coding DNA: TGTGCCAGCAGTTCCCTTAAGAGACTAGCGGGAGAAAACAATGAGCAGTTCTTC. Amino acid sequence: CASSSLKRLAGENNEQFF.

This clonotype was seen a handful of times. This chain links TRBV5-1 with TRBJ2-7; TRBD1 agrees at 8 bases. Germline CDR1 reads SGHRS; CDR2 reads YFSETQ. Germline trimming cut 4 bases from V and 0 bases from J; bases unmatched to any gene: 6. The CDR3 extends over 15 amino acids. The CDR3 reads CASSIGTGSSYEQYF. The CDR3 region has the DNA TGCGCCAGCAGCATCGGGACAGGATCCTCCTACGAGCAGTACTTC.

This clonotype has more than one count but fewer than ten. V gene TRBV6-2 or TRBV6-3 combines with J gene TRBJ2-7; maybe TRBD2 (6 bases). This CDR3 is built from 16 residues. Germline assignment: CDR1 MNHEY and CDR2 SVGEGT. The ends were cut back, 6 bases at V and 2 bases at J, with 20 bases in the middle. The CDR3 DNA sequence: TGTGCCAGCAGCCGCCGCATCGTTAGCGGAGCCTACGAGCAGTACTTC. Protein: CASSRRIVSGAYEQYF.

This clonotype was picked up many times. The rearrangement uses TRBV13 and TRBJ2-5; D is unclear. Trimming took off 4 bases at V and 5 bases at J, with 11 bases between the two ends. The CDR3 is made up of 13 amino acids. Looked up from germline, CDR1 is PRHDT and CDR2 is FYEKMQ (reference sequence). The CDR3 reads CASSSLWAETQYF. The CDR3 DNA is TGTGCCAGCAGCTCCCTGTGGGCCGAGACCCAGTACTTC.

The chain employs TRBV16 and TRBJ1-2; a weak D match, TRBD1 (5 bases). This CDR3 spans 15 amino acids. The ends were cut back, 5 bases at V and 8 bases at J, with 21 bases in the middle. Germline-derived CDR1 and CDR2 are KGHSY and FQNENV. CDR3 residues: CASSSPGRSITGYTF. The CDR3 DNA reads TGTGCCAGCAGCTCCCCGGGACGGAGTATAACAGGCTACACCTTC.

The CDR3 region is CASSQQLSYYNEQFF. For the CDR3, the DNA is TGTGCCAGCAGTCAACAGCTCTCCTACTACAATGAGCAGTTCTTC. J is TRBJ2-1 and V is TRBV7-9; D unresolved. CDR1 is SEHNR and CDR2 is FQNEAQ in the germline V gene (reference sequence). V was pared by 6 bases and J by 3 bases, with 15 bases between. The CDR3 runs 15 residues.

The chain recombines TRBV29-1 with TRBJ2-1, with 11 nucleotides matching TRBD2. Germline V gene data show CDR1 as SQVTM and CDR2 as ANQGSEA. The CDR3 contains 16 residues. The V and J ends lost 3 bases and 9 bases, in that order; junction bases with no gene match: 13. The CDR3 loop reads CSVEGSGRGKTGEQFF. The CDR3 nucleotides are TGCAGCGTTGAGGGTAGCGGGAGGGGTAAAACGGGTGAGCAGTTCTTC.

This clonotype was counted ten times or more. V and J are TRBV20-1 and TRBJ2-7; D remains ambiguous. The germline V and J ends were trimmed by 5 bases and 5 bases, with 16 bases remaining between them. The V gene's germline CDR1 is DFQATT and CDR2 SNEGSKA (reference sequence). The CDR3 sequence is 13 residues long. The DNA for the CDR3 is TGCAGTGCTGACCGGATTTCTCAGGACGAGCAGTACTTC. Residues: CSADRISQDEQYF.

This clonotype showed up many times. This sequence joins TRBV25-1 and TRBJ2-7; D is undetermined. The ends were cut back, 6 bases at V and 6 bases at J, with 12 bases in the middle. CDR3 length: 12 residues. Germline assignment: CDR1 MGHDK and CDR2 SYGVNS. Here the CDR3 reads CASRFLGTEQYF. In DNA, the CDR3 is TGTGCCAGCAGGTTCTTGGGAACCGAGCAGTACTTC.

This rearrangement joins TRBV29-1 to TRBJ1-1, with D possibly being TRBD1 (5 bases). V lost 3 bases and J lost 5, with 13 bases in between. This CDR3 spans 13 amino acids. Germline CDR1 SQVTM, CDR2 ANQGSEA. In DNA form, the CDR3 reads TGCAGCGTTGATTTCGGCAGGGAAACTGAAGCTTTCTTT. Translation: CSVDFGRETEAFF.

The genes are TRBV6-1 and TRBJ2-5; 9 nucleotides match TRBD1. This CDR3 is built from 14 residues. Trimming took 6 bases from V and 4 from J; bases not matched to a gene: 6. Per germline, CDR1 MNHNS and CDR2 SASEGT. The CDR3 is CASRLTGGLETQYF. CDR3 sequence (DNA): TGTGCCAGCAGGCTCACAGGGGGCTTAGAGACCCAGTACTTC.

This clonotype was observed a handful of times. The chain links TRBV30 to TRBJ2-1; TRBD1 aligns across 10 bases. The CDR3 has 15 amino acids. Trimming at V came to 5 bases and at J to 8 bases, leaving 12 bases not matched to a gene. Germline V gene sequence: CDR1 GTSNPN, CDR2 SVGIG (reference sequence). For the CDR3, the DNA is TGTGCCTGGGGGACGCGGGACAGGGGAGTAGATGAGCAGTTCTTC. It translates to CAWGTRDRGVDEQFF.

This chain uses TRBV3-1 with TRBJ2-4; D remains unclear. V was cut by 4 bases and J by 6 bases, with 7 bases left in between. Germline lookup yields CDR1 LGHDT and CDR2 YNNKEL (reference sequence). The CDR3 has 12 residues. In DNA form, the CDR3 reads TGTGCCAGCAGCCGGCATCCAAACATTCAGTACTTC. Its protein product is CASSRHPNIQYF.